This T cell receptor (beta chain) was observed in a study of T-cell reconstitution after alpha-beta-depleted transplantation in children. Regarding the study as a whole: Newly made T cells mostly supplied T-cell counts and diversity one year after transplant. Several patients had high TCRbeta diversity at day 60; it came from surviving recipient T cells and thymic progenitors. It was reported that alpha-beta T cells came from several hundred expanded graft clones (about two months after transplant).

This clonotype was seen only a few times. Its target is unknown. A TCRbeta library incorporating unique molecular identifiers was prepared. TCRdb itself ran the PCR reads through MiXCR, one entry per CDR3 protein. The repertoire consists of about 580,000 distinct CDR3 sequences, with under 30% occurring once and the leading ten covering 13% to 15%. The sequence was collected from a boy under two years old who had a stem cell transplant for acute myeloid leukemia, so the T cells may come from the graft donor. This specimen was PBMCs, mostly from graft donor cells, taken 360 days after TCRalphabeta/CD19-depleted stem cell transplant.

The CDR3 DNA is TGCGCCAGCAGCAGGACAGGGTGGGACACAGATACGCAGTATTTT. Its protein product is CASSRTGWDTDTQYF. The chain has TRBV10-2 and TRBJ2-3, with 8 bases identical to TRBD1. The J segment lost 2 bases and the V segment lost 6 bases, leaving 7 bases of the junction unmatched. Germline CDR1 is WSHSY and CDR2 is SAAADI. This CDR3 comprises 15 residues.